The sequence of this T cell receptor beta chain was determined in a study of cytomegalovirus exposure and HLA in healthy donors. PCR was performed using 60 Vbeta and 13 Jbeta primers. Profiling relied on immunoSEQ multiplex PCR, and the TCRdb table lists in-frame clones only, not all of them. This repertoire shows about 160,000 clones, over 70% found once; its top ten account for roughly 3%. V lost 3 bases, J lost 0 bases, and 2 bases stayed unmatched. The CDR3 has 16 residues. From germline, CDR1 is WNHNN and CDR2 SYGVQD (reference sequence). This sequence joins TRBV10-1 and TRBJ2-3, with TRBD2 matching 11 bases. The sequence derives from a woman in her forties or fifties in good health and CMV-seropositive. The sequencing sample was made of PBMCs. The CDR3 spells CASSDGLAGSTDTQYF. The DNA of the CDR3 is TGCGCCAGCAGTGATGGACTAGCGGGCAGCACAGATACGCAGTATTTT.